This T cell receptor beta chain was captured by sequencing in a study of blood T cells in healthy people across ages. It was approximately 9 milliliters of peripheral blood that were drawn from each donor. For the second PCR, which ran for 7 to 11 cycles, a sample-barcoded 5' primer and a J-beta primer mix were used. MiXCR, applied by TCRdb to the 5' RACE reads, yields one record per CDR3 protein. The table has more than 750,000 distinct CDR3 sequences, 25% to 30% seen once. This clonotype was recorded at least ten times. Its antigen is as yet unknown. The length of the CDR3 is 16 residues. Germline trimming cut 1 base from V and 3 bases from J; bases unmatched to any gene: 7. Germline assignment: CDR1 SGHVS and CDR2 FNYEAQ. Findings and caveats of the study: CMV infection status of these donors was not known.

This sample was shared with a second study, whose subject was T cells of mothers and their children.

The TCR originated in a woman aged 40 to 50 in good health. The sequenced material came from blood. The chain uses TRBV7-6 and TRBJ2-3; 7 bases map to TRBD2. The CDR3, as DNA: TGTGCCAGCAGCTTAGTCGGCGGGGGATCAACAGATACGCAGTATTTT. Its protein is CASSLVGGGSTDTQYF.